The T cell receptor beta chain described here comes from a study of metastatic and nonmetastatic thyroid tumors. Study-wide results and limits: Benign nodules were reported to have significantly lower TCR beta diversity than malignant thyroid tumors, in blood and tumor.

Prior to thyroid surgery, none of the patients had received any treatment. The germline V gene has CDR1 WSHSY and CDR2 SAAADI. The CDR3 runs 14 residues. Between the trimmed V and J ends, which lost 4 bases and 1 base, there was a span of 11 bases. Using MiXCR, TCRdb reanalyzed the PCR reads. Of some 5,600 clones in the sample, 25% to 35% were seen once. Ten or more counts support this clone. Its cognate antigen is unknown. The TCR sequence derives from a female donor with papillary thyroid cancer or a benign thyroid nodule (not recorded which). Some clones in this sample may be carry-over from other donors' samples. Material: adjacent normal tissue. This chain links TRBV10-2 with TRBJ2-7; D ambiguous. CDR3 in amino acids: CASSVSSGSYEQYF. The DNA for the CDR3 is TGCGCCAGCAGTGTAAGCAGTGGATCCTACGAGCAGTACTTC.